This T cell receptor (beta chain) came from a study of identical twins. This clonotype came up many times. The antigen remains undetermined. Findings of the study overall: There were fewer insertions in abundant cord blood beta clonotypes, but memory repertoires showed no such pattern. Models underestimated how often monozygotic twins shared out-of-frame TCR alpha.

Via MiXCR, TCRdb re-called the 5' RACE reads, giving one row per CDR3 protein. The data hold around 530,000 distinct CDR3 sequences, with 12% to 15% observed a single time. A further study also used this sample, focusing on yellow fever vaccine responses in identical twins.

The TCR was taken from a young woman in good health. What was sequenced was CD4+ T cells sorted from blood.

The CDR3 here is CASSIRQGRYTEAFF. CDR3 in DNA: TGTGCCAGCAGTATCCGACAGGGTCGGTACACTGAAGCTTTCTTT. The chain recombines TRBV28 with TRBJ1-1; 7 bases match TRBD1. The CDR3 has 15 amino acids. The V segment lost 5 bases and the J segment 3 bases; nucleotides outside the gene matches: 9. Germline CDR1 and CDR2: MDHEN and SYDVKM.